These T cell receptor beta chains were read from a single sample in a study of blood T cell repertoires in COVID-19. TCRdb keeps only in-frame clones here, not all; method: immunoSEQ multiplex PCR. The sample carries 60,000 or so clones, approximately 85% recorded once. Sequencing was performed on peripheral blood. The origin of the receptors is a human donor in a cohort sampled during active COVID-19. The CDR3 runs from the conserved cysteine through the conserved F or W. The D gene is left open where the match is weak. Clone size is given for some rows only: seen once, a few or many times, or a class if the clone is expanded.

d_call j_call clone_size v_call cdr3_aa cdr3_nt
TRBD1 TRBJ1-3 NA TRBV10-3 CAISERGQFSGNTIYF TGTGCCATCAGTGAAAGGGGACAGTTCTCTGGAAACACCATATATTTT
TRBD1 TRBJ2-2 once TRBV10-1 CASRGQTNTGELFF TGCGCCAGCAGGGGACAGACCAACACCGGGGAGCTGTTTTTT
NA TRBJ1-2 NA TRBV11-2 CASSDLRWGPNYGYTF TGTGCCAGCAGCGATCTACGGTGGGGGCCGAACTATGGCTACACCTTC
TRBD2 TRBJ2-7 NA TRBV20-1 CSATSGHEQYF TGCAGTGCTACTAGCGGCCACGAGCAGTACTTC
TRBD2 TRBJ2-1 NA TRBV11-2 CASRSGGLAYNEQFF TGTGCCAGCAGGTCGGGGGGGCTAGCCTACAATGAGCAGTTCTTC
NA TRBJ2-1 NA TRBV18 CASSPSSAYNEQFF TGTGCCAGCTCCCCCAGTTCAGCCTACAATGAGCAGTTCTTC
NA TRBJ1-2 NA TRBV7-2 CASSFQGTNYGYTF TGTGCCAGCAGCTTTCAGGGGACTAACTATGGCTACACCTTC
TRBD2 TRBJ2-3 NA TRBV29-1 CSVASGGASDTQYF TGCAGCGTTGCTAGCGGGGGGGCCTCAGATACGCAGTATTTT
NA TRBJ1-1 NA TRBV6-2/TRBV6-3 CASSLPGADTEAFF TGTGCCAGCAGCCTACCAGGGGCCGACACTGAAGCTTTCTTT
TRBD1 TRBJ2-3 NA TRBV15 CATSRRQGSLTDTQYF TGTGCCACCAGCCGTCGACAGGGGTCCCTCACAGATACGCAGTATTTT
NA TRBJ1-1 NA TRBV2 CASSDGQNTEAFF TGTGCCAGCAGTGATGGGCAGAACACTGAAGCTTTCTTT
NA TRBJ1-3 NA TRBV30 CAWRAPGANTIYF TGTGCCTGGAGGGCCCCCGGAGCAAACACCATATATTTT
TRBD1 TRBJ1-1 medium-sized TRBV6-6 CASGGGSFTEAFF TGTGCCAGCGGAGGGGGCTCGTTTACTGAAGCTTTCTTT
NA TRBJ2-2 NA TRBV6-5 CASTRSTGELFF TGTGCCAGCACTAGAAGCACCGGGGAGCTGTTTTTT
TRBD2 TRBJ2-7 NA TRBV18 CASSPPSSGGLYEQYF TGTGCCAGCTCACCACCGTCTAGCGGGGGCCTATACGAGCAGTACTTC
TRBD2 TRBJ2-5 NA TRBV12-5 CASGLATTSGGGTQYF TGTGCTAGTGGTTTGGCTACGACTAGCGGGGGGGGGACCCAGTACTTC
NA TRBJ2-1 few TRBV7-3 CASSLTASVANEQFF TGTGCCAGCAGCTTAACGGCTAGCGTCGCCAATGAGCAGTTCTTC
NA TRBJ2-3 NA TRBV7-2 CASSLGAGGDTQYF TGTGCCAGCAGCTTAGGAGCGGGTGGGGATACGCAGTATTTT
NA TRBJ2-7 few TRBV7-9 CASSLGTGRREQYF TGTGCCAGCAGCTTAGGAACAGGGCGCCGCGAGCAGTACTTC
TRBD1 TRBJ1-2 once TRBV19 CASSMGDRGWYGYTF TGTGCCAGTAGTATGGGGGACAGGGGTTGGTATGGCTACACCTTC
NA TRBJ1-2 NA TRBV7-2 CASSKMGNYGYTF TGTGCCAGCAGCAAGATGGGCAACTATGGCTACACCTTC
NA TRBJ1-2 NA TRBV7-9 CASSPGENYGYTF TGTGCCAGCAGCCCCGGGGAGAACTATGGCTACACCTTC
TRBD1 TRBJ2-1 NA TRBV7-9 CASSSGGTGGNEQFF TGTGCCAGCAGTTCGGGTGGGACAGGAGGCAATGAGCAGTTCTTC
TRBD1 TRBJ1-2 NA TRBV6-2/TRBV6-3 CASSYFGQGEPYGYTF TGTGCCAGCAGTTACTTCGGCCAGGGGGAGCCCTATGGCTACACCTTC
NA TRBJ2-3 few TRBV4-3 CASSQVLWSDTQYF TGCGCCAGCAGCCAAGTACTTTGGAGCGATACGCAGTATTTT
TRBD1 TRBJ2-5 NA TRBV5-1 CASSLATGGGETQYF TGCGCCAGCAGCTTGGCCACAGGGGGCGGAGAGACCCAGTACTTC
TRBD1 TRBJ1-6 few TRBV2 CATIRDSPGNSPLHF TGTGCCACTATTAGGGACAGCCCCGGTAATTCACCCCTCCACTTT
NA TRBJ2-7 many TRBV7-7 CASSLVQGEAYEQYF TGTGCCAGCAGCTTAGTACAGGGAGAGGCCTACGAGCAGTACTTC
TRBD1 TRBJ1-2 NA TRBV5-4 CASSFPGTGSGYTF TGTGCCAGCAGCTTCCCGGGGACAGGGAGTGGCTACACCTTC
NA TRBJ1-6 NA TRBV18 CASSPYSEDSPLHF TGTGCCAGCTCACCCTACTCGGAGGATTCACCCCTCCACTTT
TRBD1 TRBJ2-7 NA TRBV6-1 CASSEAGTVDEQYF TGTGCCAGCAGTGAAGCCGGGACAGTTGACGAGCAGTACTTC
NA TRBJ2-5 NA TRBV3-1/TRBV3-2 CASSRRRVETQYF TGTGCCAGCAGCCGTCGGAGGGTAGAGACCCAGTACTTC
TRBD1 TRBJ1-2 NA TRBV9 CASSVPFTGGYGYTF TGTGCCAGCAGCGTACCCTTTACAGGGGGCTATGGCTACACCTTC
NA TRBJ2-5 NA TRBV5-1 CASRVGLQETQYF TGCGCCAGCAGGGTGGGACTTCAAGAGACCCAGTACTTC
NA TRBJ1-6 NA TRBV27 CASSFGRTYNSPLHF TGTGCCAGCAGTTTCGGGAGGACCTATAATTCACCCCTCCACTTT
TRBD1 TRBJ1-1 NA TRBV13 CASSRDRGLNTEAFF TGTGCCAGCAGCCGGGACAGGGGGCTGAACACTGAAGCTTTCTTT
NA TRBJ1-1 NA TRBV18 CASSPTGFSNTEAFF TGTGCCAGCTCACCAACAGGGTTCAGTAACACTGAAGCTTTCTTT
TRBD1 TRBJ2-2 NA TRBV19 CASGGTGITGELFF TGTGCCAGTGGGGGGACAGGGATCACCGGGGAGCTGTTTTTT
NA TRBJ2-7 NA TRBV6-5 CASSYAHLGREEQYF TGTGCCAGCAGTTACGCTCACTTGGGGCGCGAAGAGCAGTACTTC
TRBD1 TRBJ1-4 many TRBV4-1 CASSRTGGTNEKLFF TGCGCCAGCAGCAGGACAGGCGGAACTAATGAAAAACTGTTTTTT
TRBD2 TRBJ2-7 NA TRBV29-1 CSVESSGGESLRREQYF TGCAGCGTTGAATCCAGCGGGGGGGAGTCTCTACGGCGCGAGCAGTACTTC
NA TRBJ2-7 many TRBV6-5 CASSDPTGFEQYF TGTGCCAGCAGCGACCCCACAGGGTTCGAGCAGTACTTC
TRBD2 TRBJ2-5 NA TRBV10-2 CASSELAGDLRETQYF TGCGCCAGCAGTGAATTAGCGGGGGACTTGCGAGAGACCCAGTACTTC
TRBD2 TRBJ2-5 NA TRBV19 CASSRGLAGRGPQYF TGTGCCAGTAGTAGAGGACTAGCGGGCCGAGGGCCCCAGTACTTC
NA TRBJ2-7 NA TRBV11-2 CASSSGLGIYGDEQYF TGTGCCAGCAGCTCGGGGTTGGGGATCTACGGGGACGAGCAGTACTTC
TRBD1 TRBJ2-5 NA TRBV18 CASSGTEQQTQYF TGTGCCAGCTCCGGGACAGAACAACAGACCCAGTACTTC
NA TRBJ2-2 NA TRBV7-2 CASSMSGFGELFF TGTGCCAGCAGCATGTCGGGTTTCGGGGAGCTGTTTTTT
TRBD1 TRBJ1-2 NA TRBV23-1 CASSQPDRAGYTF TGCGCCAGCAGTCAACCGGACAGGGCCGGCTACACCTTC
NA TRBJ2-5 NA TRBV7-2 CASSLIRGGEETQYF TGTGCCAGCAGCTTAATCAGGGGAGGGGAAGAGACCCAGTACTTC
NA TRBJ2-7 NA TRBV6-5 CASARKTGNYEQYF TGTGCCAGCGCAAGGAAGACAGGAAACTACGAGCAGTACTTC
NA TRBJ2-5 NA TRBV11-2 CASSLGGAQYF TGTGCCAGCAGCTTAGGAGGTGCCCAGTACTTC
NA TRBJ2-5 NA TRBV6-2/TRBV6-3 CASSYSMRETQYF TGTGCCAGCAGTTACTCGATGAGGGAGACCCAGTACTTC
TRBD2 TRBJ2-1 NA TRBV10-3 CAISDGLAGGPNEQFF TGTGCCATCAGTGACGGCTTAGCGGGGGGGCCCAATGAGCAGTTCTTC